These T cell receptor beta chains were read from a single sample in a study of T-cell reconstitution after alpha-beta-depleted transplantation in children. From the PCR reads, TCRdb called clonotypes with MiXCR, one entry per CDR3 protein. The sample lists about 580,000 distinct CDR3 sequences; 23% were seen once. Sequenced material: PBMCs, mostly from graft donor cells, taken 360 days after TCRalphabeta/CD19-depleted stem cell transplant. Receptors originate from a boy less than two years old who had a stem cell transplant for acute myeloid leukemia, so the T cells may come from the graft donor. Each CDR3 is given with its conserved first and last residue. Size is omitted from some rows. Given values are once, few, many or a class for expanded clones.

v_gene	abundance	j_gene	CDR3aa
TRBV5-1	many	TRBJ1-5	CASSPSPGGNQPQHF
TRBV20-1	.	TRBJ2-7	CSASSRGGYEQYF
TRBV20-1	few	TRBJ2-2	CSAREVGTGELFF
TRBV20-1	few	TRBJ2-5	CSARDSDRQTQYF
TRBV4-3	.	TRBJ2-5	CASSRLSSEPQETQYF
TRBV6-5	many	TRBJ1-5	CASSYLGQHNQPQHF
TRBV27	.	TRBJ2-1	CASSYSPAGTTSEQFF
TRBV6-1	many	TRBJ2-5	CASSDRQAYQETQYF
TRBV28	many	TRBJ1-5	CASSLAGLLYSNQPQHF
TRBV7-9	.	TRBJ1-1	CASSLVQVTEAFF
TRBV28	.	TRBJ1-1	CASSLVMGKTEAFF
TRBV20-1	once	TRBJ1-1	CSARFWTGEKSEAFF
TRBV20-1	.	TRBJ1-6	CSATSGVPFRLHF
TRBV7-2	many	TRBJ2-1	CASGVTGGFWEQFF
TRBV12-3/TRBV12-4	many	TRBJ2-2	CASSSPGLRNTGELFF
TRBV6-6	.	TRBJ1-2	CAIQRGLDYGYTF
TRBV4-3	.	TRBJ1-4	CASSQDGDTNEKLFF
TRBV11-3	.	TRBJ2-2	CASSLPFTGELFF
TRBV5-1	.	TRBJ1-2	CASSLESDYYGYTF
TRBV6-5	.	TRBJ2-5	CASSYSRSMGSAETQYF
TRBV7-9	many	TRBJ2-7	CASSVGDRVKSYEQYF
TRBV7-2	few	TRBJ2-2	CASTPSSGELFF
TRBV6-2/TRBV6-3	.	TRBJ2-7	CASSYAGREENEQYF
TRBV5-1	few	TRBJ1-1	CASSFSEVRTEAFF
TRBV25-1	.	TRBJ2-1	CASSESLAGGLNEQFF